This T cell receptor beta chain originates from a study of blood T cell repertoires in COVID-19. Overall study: Samples of COVID-19 (acute and convalescent) were obtained from the United States, Italy and Spain. Nucleic acid was either cDNA or gDNA, and it came from T cells, B-cell-depleted T cells, or PBMCs.

Original analysis: Amplification with reference gene primers provided the estimates of nucleated cell counts. Some clones are missing from TCRdb's copy, which holds only in-frame ones; the method was immunoSEQ multiplex PCR. Clone size and V and J calls were adopted from that table, with D and trimming inferred from the DNA. The repertoire consists of about 220,000 clones, with roughly 84% occurring once and the leading ten covering 3% to 4.5%. Trimming took off 6 bases at V and 4 bases at J, with 16 bases between the two ends. The CDR3 has 15 amino acids. Per the germline V gene, CDR1 is LNHDA and CDR2 is SQIVND (reference sequence).

The chain is built from TRBV19 and TRBJ1-5; perhaps TRBD1 as D (5 bases). The specimen sequenced was peripheral blood. The TCR was taken from a woman aged 80 or over with acute or convalescent COVID-19. The CDR3 DNA reads TGTGCCAGTAGCTCGGGGGGAGAGGGTAATCAGCCCCAGCATTTT. It is translated as CASSSGGEGNQPQHF.